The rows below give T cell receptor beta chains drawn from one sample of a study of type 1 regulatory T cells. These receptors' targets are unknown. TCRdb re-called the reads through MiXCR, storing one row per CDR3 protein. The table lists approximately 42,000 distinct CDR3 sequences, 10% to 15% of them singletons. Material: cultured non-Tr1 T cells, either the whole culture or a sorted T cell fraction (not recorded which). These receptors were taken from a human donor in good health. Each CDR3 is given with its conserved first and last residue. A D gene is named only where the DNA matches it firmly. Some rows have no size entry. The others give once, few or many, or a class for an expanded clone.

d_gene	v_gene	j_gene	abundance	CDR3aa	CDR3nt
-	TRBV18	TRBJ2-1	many	CASSRRGDRSDEQFF	TGTGCCAGCTCCCGAAGGGGCGATCGGTCGGATGAGCAGTTCTTC
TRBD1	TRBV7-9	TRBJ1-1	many	CASSFWQGVPWNTEAFF	TGTGCCAGCAGCTTCTGGCAGGGGGTTCCCTGGAACACTGAAGCTTTCTTT
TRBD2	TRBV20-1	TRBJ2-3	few	CSAQRLAGGADTQYF	TGCAGTGCCCAACGACTAGCGGGAGGGGCAGATACGCAGTATTTT
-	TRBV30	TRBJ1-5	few	CAWSDQSNQPQHF	TGTGCCTGGAGTGACCAGTCCAATCAGCCCCAGCATTTT
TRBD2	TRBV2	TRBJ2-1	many	CASSALAGVDEQFF	TGTGCCAGCAGCGCACTAGCGGGAGTTGATGAGCAGTTCTTC
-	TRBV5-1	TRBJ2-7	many	CASSLGDASTYEQYF	TGCGCCAGCAGCTTGGGGGACGCATCGACCTACGAGCAGTACTTC
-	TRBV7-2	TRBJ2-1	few	CASSPGLSYNEQFF	TGTGCCAGCTCTCCGGGACTCTCCTACAATGAGCAGTTCTTC
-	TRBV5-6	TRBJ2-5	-	CASSLLVTQETQYF	TGTGCCAGCAGCTTGTTGGTGACTCAAGAGACCCAGTACTTC
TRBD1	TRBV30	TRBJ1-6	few	CAGGGGQRGSPLHF	TGTGCCGGGGGGGGGGGACAGAGAGGTTCACCCCTCCACTTT
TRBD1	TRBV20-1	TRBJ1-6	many	CSARTGVRSPLHF	TGCAGTGCTAGGACAGGGGTAAGGTCACCCCTCCACTTT
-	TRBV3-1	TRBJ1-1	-	CASSQSGIGEAFF	TGTGCCAGCAGCCAATCAGGGATAGGTGAAGCTTTCTTT
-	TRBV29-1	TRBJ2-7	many	CSVYEGVREQYF	TGCAGCGTTTATGAGGGTGTACGTGAGCAGTACTTC
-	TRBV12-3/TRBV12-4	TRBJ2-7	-	CASSPYTGHEQYF	TGTGCCAGCAGCCCTTATACAGGCCACGAGCAGTACTTC
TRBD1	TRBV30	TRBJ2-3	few	CAWSATGGWADTQYF	TGTGCCTGGAGCGCCACAGGGGGCTGGGCAGATACGCAGTATTTT
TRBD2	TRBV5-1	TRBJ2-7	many	CASSGTSGYEQYF	TGCGCCAGCAGCGGGACTAGCGGCTACGAGCAGTACTTC
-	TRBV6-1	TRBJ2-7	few	CASSENREQYF	TGTGCCAGCAGTGAAAATCGCGAGCAGTACTTC
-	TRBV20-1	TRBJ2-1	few	CSAESPPSNEQFF	TGCAGTGCTGAGAGTCCCCCCAGCAATGAGCAGTTCTTC
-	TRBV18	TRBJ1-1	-	CASSPLISGGKNTEAFF	TGTGCCAGCTCACCCCTTATCAGCGGGGGAAAGAACACTGAAGCTTTCTTT
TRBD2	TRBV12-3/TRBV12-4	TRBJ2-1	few	CASISRAGDSNEQFF	TGTGCCAGCATTAGCCGGGCGGGGGACTCTAATGAGCAGTTCTTC
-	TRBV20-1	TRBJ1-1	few	CSARGGREFQAFF	TGCAGTGCTAGAGGCGGCAGGGAGTTTCAAGCTTTCTTT
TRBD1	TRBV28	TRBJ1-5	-	CASSWGRGHQPQHF	TGTGCCAGCAGTTGGGGCAGGGGGCATCAGCCCCAGCATTTT
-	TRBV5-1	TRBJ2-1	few	CASSPWEIANNEQFF	TGCGCCAGCAGCCCCTGGGAAATAGCCAACAATGAGCAGTTCTTC
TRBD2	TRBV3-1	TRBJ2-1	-	CASQTIAGGGGEQFF	TGTGCCAGCCAAACGATAGCGGGAGGGGGGGGTGAGCAGTTCTTC
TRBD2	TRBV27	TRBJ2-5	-	CASSRRLAGGGETQYF	TGTGCCAGCAGCCGCCGACTAGCGGGAGGTGGGGAGACCCAGTACTTC
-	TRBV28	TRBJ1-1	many	CASSPGGRRNTEAFF	TGTGCCAGCAGCCCTGGGGGGCGAAGAAACACTGAAGCTTTCTTT
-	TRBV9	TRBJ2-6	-	CASSVSGANVLTF	TGTGCCAGCAGCGTCTCCGGGGCCAACGTCCTGACTTTC
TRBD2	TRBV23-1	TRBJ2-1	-	CASSQGLAGPSYNEQFF	TGCGCCAGCAGTCAAGGACTAGCGGGACCCTCCTACAATGAGCAGTTCTTC
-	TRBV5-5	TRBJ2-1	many	CASSSQGPYNEQFF	TGTGCCAGCAGCTCCCAGGGACCCTACAATGAGCAGTTCTTC
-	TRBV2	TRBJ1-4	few	CASSFFVGAEKLFF	TGTGCCAGCAGTTTTTTTGTCGGAGCTGAAAAACTGTTTTTT
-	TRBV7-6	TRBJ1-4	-	CASSRAPNEKLFF	TGTGCCAGCAGCCGGGCCCCGAATGAAAAACTGTTTTTT
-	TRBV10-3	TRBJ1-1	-	CAISEHSGALGTEAFF	TGTGCCATCAGTGAGCACTCGGGGGCTTTAGGCACTGAAGCTTTCTTT
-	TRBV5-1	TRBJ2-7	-	CASSSYIGGGYHEQYF	TGCGCCAGCAGCTCTTATATAGGGGGAGGGTACCACGAGCAGTACTTC
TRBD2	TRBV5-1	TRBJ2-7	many	CASSLVAGVLREQYF	TGCGCCAGCAGCTTGGTAGCGGGAGTGTTGCGCGAGCAGTACTTC
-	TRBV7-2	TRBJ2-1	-	CASSPQRVQFF	TGTGCCAGCAGCCCCCAGCGGGTGCAGTTCTTC
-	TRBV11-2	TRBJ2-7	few	CASSLEIISEQYF	TGTGCCAGCAGCTTAGAGATCATCTCCGAGCAGTACTTC
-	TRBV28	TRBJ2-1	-	CASRPTGYNEQFF	TGTGCCAGCAGACCCACGGGGTACAATGAGCAGTTCTTC
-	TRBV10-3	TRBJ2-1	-	CAIRGDRNNEQFF	TGTGCCATCAGAGGGGACCGGAACAATGAGCAGTTCTTC
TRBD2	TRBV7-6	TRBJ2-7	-	CASSSQEGRDQEQYF	TGTGCCAGCAGCTCCCAAGAGGGGAGGGATCAGGAGCAGTACTTC
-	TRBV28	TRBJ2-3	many	CASSFPQDTQYF	TGTGCCAGCAGTTTTCCCCAGGATACGCAGTATTTT
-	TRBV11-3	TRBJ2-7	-	CASSFYICSARKSSYEQYF	-